The 8 T cell receptor beta chains presented below share a single source sample, sequenced in a study of glioma-infiltrating T cells. Amplification of TCR alpha and beta CDR3 regions from RNA used iRepertoire nested multiplex PCR. One entry per CDR3 protein, called by TCRdb with MiXCR from the multiplex PCR reads. The sample has approximately 5,300 distinct CDR3 sequences; about 28% are singletons. The sequencing sample was made of glioma tissue, nonneoplastic brain tissue, or PBMCs (not recorded which). These receptors came from a human donor with low-grade glioma or glioblastoma, undergoing nonglioma brain surgery, or in good health (not recorded which).

This clonotype was found many times. The rearrangement uses TRBV7-8 and TRBJ2-7, with 10 nucleotides matching TRBD1. Germline assignment: CDR1 SGHVS and CDR2 FQNEAQ. The length of the CDR3 is 16 residues. With V trimmed by 5 bases and J by 5 bases, 12 bases remained unmatched. The CDR3 nucleotides read TGTGCCAGCAGCACCACCGGACAGGGGGTGTCCAACGAGCAGTACTTC. This encodes CASSTTGQGVSNEQYF.

This clonotype was counted between two and nine times. The CDR3 spells CASSLMLSGTSGRHEQFF. CDR3 coding DNA: TGTGCCAGCAGTTTAATGTTGTCTGGGACTAGCGGGAGACATGAGCAGTTCTTC. The chain is built from TRBV12-3 or TRBV12-4 and TRBJ2-1; 14 positions agree with TRBD2. V shed 2 bases and J 8 bases; nucleotides not matched to a gene: 11. The CDR3 loop spans 18 amino acids.

This clonotype appeared many times. The V gene is TRBV10-3, the J gene TRBJ2-1; weak D call: TRBD1 (6 bases). With 10 bases removed from V and 4 bases from J, the gap between germline ends came to 17 bases. The CDR3 loop spans 14 amino acids. CDR1 is ENHRY, CDR2 SYGVKD, per germline. In nucleotides, the CDR3 is TGTGCCACCAACCCGTCGGACAGTTACAATGAGCAGTTCTTC. Translating gives CATNPSDSYNEQFF.

V is TRBV6-6 and J is TRBJ2-7; D is perhaps TRBD2 (6 bases). The V gene lost 2 bases and the J gene lost 0 bases, with 11 bases spanning the gap. The CDR3 is 15 amino acids. Germline V CDR1 and CDR2: MNHNY, SVGAGI (reference sequence). This CDR3 reads CASSYKGLSSYEQYF. DNA of the CDR3: TGTGCCAGCAGTTACAAGGGACTGAGCTCCTACGAGCAGTACTTC.

Many counts were recorded for this clonotype. This chain uses TRBV3-1 with TRBJ1-6; the D gene is possibly TRBD1 (6 bases). The V end was cut by 4 bases, the J end by 7 bases, with 14 bases between. Per germline, CDR1 LGHDT and CDR2 YNNKEL (reference sequence). The CDR3 is 15 residues long. The DNA of the CDR3 is TGTGCCAGCAGCCTTATGGGGGCGGTCAATTCACCCCTCCACTTT. It is translated as CASSLMGAVNSPLHF.

This clonotype is labeled as medium-sized (0.01 to 0.1%). The chain couples TRBV6-1 to TRBJ1-2; TRBD1 agrees at 9 bases. J lost 4 bases, V lost 6 bases, and 12 bases had no gene match. CDR1 is MNHNS and CDR2 is SASEGT in the germline V gene. The CDR3 loop spans 16 amino acids. The CDR3 protein is CASRLHGTGKVYGYTF. Written as DNA, the CDR3 is TGTGCCAGCAGATTACATGGGACAGGGAAGGTCTATGGCTACACCTTC.

The chain combines TRBV6-6 with TRBJ2-3, with 9 bases identical to TRBD1. The CDR3 contains 15 residues. Germline CDR1 MNHNY, CDR2 SVGAGI (reference sequence). With 4 bases clipped from V and 1 base from J, the junction kept 3 bases outside the gene matches. In DNA, the CDR3 is TGTGCCAGCAGTTCTACAGGGGGCCGCACAGATACGCAGTATTTT. As protein: CASSSTGGRTDTQYF.

Sample share makes this clonotype medium-sized (0.01 to 0.1%). The chain recombines TRBV6-6 with TRBJ2-1; D is undetermined. CDR3 length: 13 residues. Trimming removed 0 bases from V and 2 bases from J, with 2 bases in between. Germline V gives CDR1 MNHNY, CDR2 SVGAGI (reference sequence). Here the CDR3 DNA reads TGTGCCAGCAGTTACTCGACCTACAATGAGCAGTTCTTC. It encodes CASSYSTYNEQFF.